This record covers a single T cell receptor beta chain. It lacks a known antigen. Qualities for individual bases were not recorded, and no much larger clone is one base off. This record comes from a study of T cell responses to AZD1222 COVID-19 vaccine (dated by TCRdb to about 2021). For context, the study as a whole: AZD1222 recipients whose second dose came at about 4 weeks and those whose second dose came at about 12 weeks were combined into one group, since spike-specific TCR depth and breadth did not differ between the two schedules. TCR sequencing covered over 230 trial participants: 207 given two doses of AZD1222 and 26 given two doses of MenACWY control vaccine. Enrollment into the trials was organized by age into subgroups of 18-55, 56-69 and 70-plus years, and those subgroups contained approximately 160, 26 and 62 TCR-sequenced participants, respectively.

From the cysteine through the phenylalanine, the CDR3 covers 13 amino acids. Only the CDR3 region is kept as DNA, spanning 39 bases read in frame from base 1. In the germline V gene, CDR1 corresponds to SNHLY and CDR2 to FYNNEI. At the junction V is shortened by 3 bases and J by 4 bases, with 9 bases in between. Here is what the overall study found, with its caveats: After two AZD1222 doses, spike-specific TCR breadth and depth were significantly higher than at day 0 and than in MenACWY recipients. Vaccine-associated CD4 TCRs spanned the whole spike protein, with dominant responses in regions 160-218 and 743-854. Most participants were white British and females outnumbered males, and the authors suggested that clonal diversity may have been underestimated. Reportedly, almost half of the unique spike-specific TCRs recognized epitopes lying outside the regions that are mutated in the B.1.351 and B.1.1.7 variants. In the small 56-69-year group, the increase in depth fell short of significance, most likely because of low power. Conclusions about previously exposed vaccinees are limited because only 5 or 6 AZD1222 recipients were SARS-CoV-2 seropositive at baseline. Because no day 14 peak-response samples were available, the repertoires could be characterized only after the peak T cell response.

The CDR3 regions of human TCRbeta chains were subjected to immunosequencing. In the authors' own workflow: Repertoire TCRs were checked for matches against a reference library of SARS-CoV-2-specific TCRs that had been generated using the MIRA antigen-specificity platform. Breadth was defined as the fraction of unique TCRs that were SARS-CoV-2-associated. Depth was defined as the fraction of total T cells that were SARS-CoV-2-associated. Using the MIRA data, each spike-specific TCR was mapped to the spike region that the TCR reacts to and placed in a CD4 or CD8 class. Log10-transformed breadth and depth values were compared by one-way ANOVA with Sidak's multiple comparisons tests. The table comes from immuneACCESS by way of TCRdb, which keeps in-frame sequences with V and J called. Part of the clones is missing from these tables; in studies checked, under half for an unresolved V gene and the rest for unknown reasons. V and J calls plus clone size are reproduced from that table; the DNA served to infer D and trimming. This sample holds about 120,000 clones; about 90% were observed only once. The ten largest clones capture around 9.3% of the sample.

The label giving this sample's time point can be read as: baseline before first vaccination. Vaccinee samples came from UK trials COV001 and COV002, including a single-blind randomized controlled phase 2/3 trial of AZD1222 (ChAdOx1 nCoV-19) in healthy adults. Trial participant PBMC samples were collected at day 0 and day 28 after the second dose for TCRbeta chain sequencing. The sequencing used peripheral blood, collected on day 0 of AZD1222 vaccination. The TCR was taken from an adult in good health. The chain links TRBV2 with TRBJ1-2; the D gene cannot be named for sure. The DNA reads TGTGCCAGCAGTGATGTACAGACCTATGGCTACACCTTC. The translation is CASSDVQTYGYTF.